The 8 T cell receptor beta chains listed next were all sequenced from one sample in a study of blood T cells in healthy people across ages. A second PCR of about 6 to 12 cycles used a sample-barcoded 5' primer and a J-beta primer mix. Using its own MiXCR run on the 5' RACE reads, TCRdb lists one record per CDR3 protein. The data contain about 900,000 distinct CDR3 sequences, around 62% of them singletons. Material for sequencing was blood. The receptors shown here come from a man aged 30-40 years in good health.

This clonotype occurred a few times. This rearrangement joins TRBV27 to TRBJ1-2; TRBD1 agrees at 8 bases. The junction had 4 bases not matched to a gene; V was cut back by 2 bases and J by 8 bases. The CDR3 length is 13 residues. Germline values: CDR1 MNHEY, CDR2 SMNVEV (reference sequence). For the CDR3, the DNA is TGTGCCAGCAGTTTAAACAGGGGGGGAGGCTACACCTTC. It is translated as CASSLNRGGGYTF.

This sequence joins TRBV29-1 and TRBJ1-2; D is uncertain. Germline V gene data show CDR1 as SQVTM and CDR2 as ANQGSEA. CDR3 size: 11 residues. The V end was cut by 3 bases, the J end by 8 bases, with 10 bases between. The CDR3 DNA reads TGCAGCGTTGAGGATGCTTTAGGCTACACCTTC. Translation gives CSVEDALGYTF.

The chain joins TRBV5-5 to TRBJ2-3; the D gene is possibly TRBD2 (6 bases). The CDR3 sequence is 16 residues long. Germline assignment: CDR1 SGHKS and CDR2 YYEKEE (reference sequence). V lost 6 bases and J 6 bases, leaving 23 bases between the germline ends. The CDR3: CASIGVRGLNVDTQYF. In DNA, the CDR3 is TGTGCCAGCATTGGGGTGCGGGGCCTGAACGTGGATACGCAGTATTTT.

This clonotype occurred a few times. This chain uses TRBV7-2 with TRBJ1-4, with 8 bases lining up with TRBD1. In germline, CDR1 is SGHTA, CDR2 FQGNSA. This CDR3 region has 14 residues. The trim removed 4 bases at V and 8 bases at J, leaving 6 bases unmatched. The CDR3 DNA reads TGTGCCAGCAGCTCTCGGACAGGGATCGAAAAACTGTTTTTT. Residues: CASSSRTGIEKLFF. Using reference TRBV7-2 and TRBJ1-4 for the parts outside the CDR3, the full variable domain is GAGVSQSPSNKVTEKGKDVELRCDPISGHTALYWYRQSLGQGLEFLIYFQGNSAPDKSGLPSDRFSAERTGGSVSTLTIQRTQQEDSAVYLCASSSRTGIEKLFFGSGTQLSVL.

This clonotype came up a few times. V is TRBV28 and J is TRBJ2-5; D may be TRBD2 (6 bases). The V gene lost 1 base and the J gene lost 2 bases, with 14 bases spanning the gap. The germline V gene has CDR1 MDHEN and CDR2 SYDVKM. The CDR3 covers 16 residues. The CDR3 loop reads CASSLFGGMGQETQYF. CDR3 nucleotide sequence: TGTGCCAGCAGTTTATTTGGGGGGATGGGGCAAGAGACCCAGTACTTC.

The chain uses TRBV15 and TRBJ2-3; 8 positions match TRBD1. The V gene end was trimmed by 3 bases and the J gene end by 2 bases; junction bases not matched to a gene: 7. Germline-derived CDR1 and CDR2 are LNHNV and YYDKDF (reference sequence). The CDR3 is 16 residues long. In DNA, the CDR3 is TGTGCCACCAGCAGTGAGGACAGGGACCCCACAGATACGCAGTATTTT. Protein: CATSSEDRDPTDTQYF.

The chain couples TRBV29-1 to TRBJ2-7; D gene ambiguous. The CDR3 length is 13 residues. Germline loops: CDR1 SQVTM, CDR2 ANQGSEA. V was trimmed by 2 bases and J by 2 bases, leaving 10 bases between them. CDR3: CSVERGPTYEQYF. CDR3 sequence (DNA): TGCAGCGTTGAACGTGGCCCAACCTACGAGCAGTACTTC.

CDR3 bases: TGTGCCAGCTCACCACCGGGAAGGCAGTACTTC. Translating it yields CASSPPGRQYF. V gene TRBV18 combines with J gene TRBJ2-4; D is uncertain. The V end was cut by 0 bases, the J end by 13 bases, with 7 bases between. Germline CDR1 and CDR2: KGHSH and LQKENI. The CDR3 consists of 11 residues.